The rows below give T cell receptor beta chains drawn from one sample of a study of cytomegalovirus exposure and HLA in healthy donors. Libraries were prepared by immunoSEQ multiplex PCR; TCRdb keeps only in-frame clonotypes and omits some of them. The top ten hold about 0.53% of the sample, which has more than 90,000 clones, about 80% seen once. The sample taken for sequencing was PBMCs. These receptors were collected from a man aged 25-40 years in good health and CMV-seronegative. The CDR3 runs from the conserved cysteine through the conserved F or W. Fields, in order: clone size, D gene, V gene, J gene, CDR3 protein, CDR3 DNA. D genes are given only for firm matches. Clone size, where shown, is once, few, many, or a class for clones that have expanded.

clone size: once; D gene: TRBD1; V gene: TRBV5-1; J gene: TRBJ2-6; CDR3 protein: CASSLGDRGVSGANVLTF; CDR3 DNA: TGCGCCAGCAGCTTAGGGGACAGGGGGGTGTCTGGGGCCAACGTCCTGACTTTC
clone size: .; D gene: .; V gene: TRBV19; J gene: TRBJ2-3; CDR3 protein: CASSMTVSTDTQYF; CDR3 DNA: TGTGCCAGTAGTATGACTGTTAGCACAGATACGCAGTATTTT
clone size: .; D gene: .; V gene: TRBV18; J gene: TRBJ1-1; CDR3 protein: CASSPSGNTEAFF; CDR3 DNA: TGTGCCAGCTCACCATCGGGGAACACTGAAGCTTTCTTT
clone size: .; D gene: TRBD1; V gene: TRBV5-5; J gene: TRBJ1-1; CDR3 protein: CASSLGTGLPNTEAFF; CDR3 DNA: TGTGCCAGCAGCTTGGGGACAGGCCTCCCGAACACTGAAGCTTTCTTT
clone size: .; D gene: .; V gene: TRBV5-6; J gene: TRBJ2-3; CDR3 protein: CASSLVLDTQYF; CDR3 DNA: TGTGCCAGCAGCTTGGTCCTAGACACGCAGTATTTT
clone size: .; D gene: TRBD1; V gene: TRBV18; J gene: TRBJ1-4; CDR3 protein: CASSPTTGTANEKLFF; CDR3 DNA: TGTGCCAGCTCACCTACTACTGGGACAGCAAATGAAAAACTGTTTTTT
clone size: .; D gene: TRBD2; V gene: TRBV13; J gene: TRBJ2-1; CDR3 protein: CASSSREGPNEQFF; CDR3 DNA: TGTGCCAGCAGTTCGCGGGAGGGGCCTAATGAGCAGTTCTTC
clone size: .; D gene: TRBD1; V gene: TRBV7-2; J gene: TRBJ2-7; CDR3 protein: CASSTDRASYEQYF; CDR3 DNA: TGTGCCAGCAGCACGGACAGGGCGAGCTACGAGCAGTACTTC
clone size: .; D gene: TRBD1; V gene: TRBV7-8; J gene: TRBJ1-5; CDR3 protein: CASSHRGQGARSNQPQHF; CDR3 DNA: TGTGCCAGCAGCCACCGGGGACAGGGGGCGAGGAGCAATCAGCCCCAGCATTTT
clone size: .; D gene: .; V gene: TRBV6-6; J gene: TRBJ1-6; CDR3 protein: CASSRGSSYNSPLHF; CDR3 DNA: TGTGCCAGCAGTAGAGGCAGCTCCTATAATTCACCCCTCCACTTT
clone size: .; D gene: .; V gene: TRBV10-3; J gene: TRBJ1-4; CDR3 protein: CAIRTGNMEKLFF; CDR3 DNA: TGTGCCATCAGAACAGGGAACATGGAAAAACTGTTTTTT
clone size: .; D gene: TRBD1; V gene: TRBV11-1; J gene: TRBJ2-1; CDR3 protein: CASSPGQGNYNEQFF; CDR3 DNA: TGTGCCAGCAGCCCCGGACAGGGAAACTACAATGAGCAGTTCTTC
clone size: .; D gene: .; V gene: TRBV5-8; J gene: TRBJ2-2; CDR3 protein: CASQGGGELFF; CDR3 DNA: TGTGCCAGTCAGGGAGGCGGGGAGCTGTTTTTT
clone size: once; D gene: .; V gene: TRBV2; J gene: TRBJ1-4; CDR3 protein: CASTMEKLFF; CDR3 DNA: TGTGCCAGCACTATGGAGAAACTGTTTTTT